One and the same sample provided the 6 T cell receptor beta chains below, sequenced in a study of cytomegalovirus exposure and HLA in healthy donors. With 60 Vbeta and 13 Jbeta primers, the PCR was carried out. Clones were read by immunoSEQ multiplex PCR, and TCRdb kept only the in-frame ones, dropping some. The table has more than 150,000 clones, about 80% seen once. Material for sequencing was PBMCs. These receptor sequences come from a woman in her forties or fifties in good health and CMV-seropositive.

The genes are TRBV6-6 and TRBJ1-1; D remains unclear. V was cut by 0 bases and J by 5 bases, with 10 bases left in between. Germline V gene data show CDR1 as MNHNY and CDR2 as SVGAGI (reference sequence). CDR3 length: 14 residues. The CDR3 sequence is CASSYSSGGTEAFF. Here the CDR3 DNA reads TGTGCCAGCAGTTACTCCTCGGGTGGGACTGAAGCTTTCTTT.

The chain links TRBV18 to TRBJ2-3; D is perhaps TRBD1 (7 bases). V dropped 2 bases and J dropped 1 base, with 13 bases sitting between them. The CDR3 is 16 residues long. The V gene's germline CDR1 is KGHSH and CDR2 LQKENI. The CDR3 protein is CASSPRGGGGTDTQYF. In DNA, the CDR3 is TGTGCCAGCTCACCAAGAGGGGGCGGGGGCACAGATACGCAGTATTTT. The variable domain in full, with the rest retrieved from reference TRBV18 and TRBJ2-3, is NAGVMQNPRHLVRRRGQEARLRCSPMKGHSHVYWYRQLPEEGLKFMVYLQKENIIDESGMPKERFSAEFPKEGPSILRIQQVVRGDSAAYFCASSPRGGGGTDTQYFGPGTRLTVL.

J is TRBJ1-1 and V is TRBV7-6; 7 bases are shared with TRBD1. The V gene end was trimmed by 1 base and the J gene end by 5 bases; junction bases not matched to a gene: 7. The CDR3 totals 15 residues. Germline lookup yields CDR1 SGHVS and CDR2 FNYEAQ. CDR3: CASSLETGSGTEAFF. The CDR3 DNA reads TGTGCCAGCAGCTTAGAGACAGGGTCGGGAACTGAAGCTTTCTTT.

The chain has TRBV5-5 and TRBJ1-4, with D maybe TRBD1 (6 bases). This CDR3 spans 15 amino acids. CDR1 is SGHKS, CDR2 YYEKEE, per germline (reference sequence). V shed 4 bases and J shed 5 bases, with 15 bases lying between them. CDR3 in amino acids: CASSVTGRSNEKLFF. CDR3 nucleotides: TGTGCCAGCAGCGTAACAGGGAGAAGCAATGAAAAACTGTTTTTT.

This clone appeared a single time. The V gene is TRBV6-6, the J gene TRBJ1-6; 12 bases map to TRBD1. This CDR3 has 14 residues. V gave up 5 bases and J gave up 8 bases; unmatched junction bases: 1. Germline V gives CDR1 MNHNY, CDR2 SVGAGI (reference sequence). The chain's CDR3 is CASSRDRGHSPLHF. CDR3 DNA: TGTGCCAGCAGTCGGGACAGGGGGCATTCACCCCTCCACTTT.

As regards this clone: The junction shows a germline mismatch at one end, possibly a read error. The chain carries TRBV6-1 and TRBJ1-6; D is unclear. In germline, CDR1 is MNHNS, CDR2 SASEGT. This CDR3 is 14 amino acids long. The CDR3 region has the DNA TGTGCCAGCATTGAAGCTGCTATCAATTCACCCCTCCACTTT. It encodes CASIEAAINSPLHF.